Shown below are 31 T cell receptor beta chains from a single sample sequenced in a study of Ad26.COV2.S vaccination and SARS-CoV-2 variants. The table came from immunoSEQ multiplex PCR; TCRdb's copy has only in-frame clones and leaves some out. The table records approximately 400,000 clones, 83% of them present only once. Treatment specified: about 20 received Ad26.COV2.S at low or high dose, single or two shots; roughly 5 received placebo; per-sample allocation not given. Each sample was drawn 63 days after the first injection (of vaccine or placebo). The specimen was peripheral blood, collected in a trial of Ad26.COV2.S vaccine versus placebo. Every receptor here comes from a person between 18 and 65 years old who received the Ad26.COV2.S COVID-19 vaccine or a placebo.

V gene TRBV3-1 (or the pseudogene TRBV3-2) combines with J gene TRBJ2-1; TRBD2 matches 12 bases. Germline CDR1 is LGHDT and CDR2 is YNNKEL (reference sequence). The CDR3 contains 17 residues. The V segment lost 1 base and the J segment 4 bases; nucleotides outside the gene matches: 5. The CDR3 DNA is TGTGCCAGCAGCCAAGGTACTAGCGGGGGGCCGTACAATGAGCAGTTCTTC. Translation gives CASSQGTSGGPYNEQFF.

A single count supports this clone. The J gene is TRBJ2-3, the V gene TRBV4-3; 7 nucleotides agree with TRBD2. The ends lost 4 bases at V and 2 bases at J; junction bases unmatched: 3. Germline CDR1 LGHNA, CDR2 YSLEER. The CDR3 covers 14 residues. DNA of the CDR3: TGCGCCAGCAGCCTCGGGGGGAACACAGATACGCAGTATTTT. Its translation: CASSLGGNTDTQYF.

Remarks on this clone: The sample contains more than one DNA sequence encoding this CDR3. This chain joins TRBV7-2 and TRBJ2-1; D is unresolved. CDR3 length equals 13 residues. The germline gives CDR1 SGHTA, CDR2 FQGNSA. With 4 bases removed from V and 4 bases from J, the gap between germline ends came to 8 bases. The chain's CDR3 is CASSSQPYNEQFF. The CDR3 DNA is TGTGCCAGCAGCTCGCAACCTTACAATGAGCAGTTCTTC.

The rearrangement joins TRBV4-1 to TRBJ2-2; D unclear. Trimming removed 5 bases from V and 5 bases from J, with 9 bases in between. The CDR3 runs 13 residues. Per germline, CDR1 MGHRA and CDR2 YSYEKL. The CDR3 DNA is TGCGCCAGCAGCTCCCCGATGACCGGGGAGCTGTTTTTT. Its protein product is CASSSPMTGELFF.

The chain couples TRBV4-1 to TRBJ2-2; D gene unclear. With 4 bases removed from V and 5 bases from J, the gap between germline ends came to 8 bases. The length of the CDR3 is 13 residues. CDR1 is MGHRA, CDR2 YSYEKL, per germline. CDR3 amino acids: CASSPLMTGELFF. Here the CDR3 DNA reads TGCGCCAGCAGCCCATTGATGACCGGGGAGCTGTTTTTT.

This clone was picked up one time. The J gene is TRBJ1-2, the V gene TRBV19, with unresolved D. This CDR3 is built from 13 residues. Germline loops: CDR1 LNHDA, CDR2 SQIVND (reference sequence). Trimming pared 6 bases from V and 2 bases from J, leaving 10 bases between. In DNA form, the CDR3 reads TGTGCCAGTAGGGGCTTATCCAACTATGGCTACACCTTC. It is translated as CASRGLSNYGYTF. Variable domain in full (rest from reference TRBV19 and TRBJ1-2): DGGITQSPKYLFRKEGQNVTLSCEQNLNHDAMYWYRQDPGQGLRLIYYSQIVNDFQKGDIAEGYSVSREKKESFPLTVTSAQKNPTAFYLCASRGLSNYGYTFGSGTRLTVV.

This clone has only one observation. This same CDR3 is encoded by further DNA sequences in the sample. The chain uses TRBV5-1 and TRBJ1-4; no firm D call. Trimming left V 0 bases short and J 5 bases short, with 5 bases between. The CDR3 runs 13 residues. The germline gives CDR1 SGHRS, CDR2 YFSETQ. CDR3 sequence: CASSLAPNEKLFF. The DNA for the CDR3 is TGCGCCAGCAGCTTGGCCCCAAATGAAAAACTGTTTTTT.

The J gene is TRBJ1-4, the V gene TRBV5-4; tentatively, D is TRBD1 (5 bases). Germline CDR1 SGHNT, CDR2 YYREEE (reference sequence). The CDR3 is 14 residues long. With 4 bases removed from V and 0 bases from J, the gap between germline ends came to 7 bases. The CDR3 sequence is CASSRGATNEKLFF. The CDR3 region has the DNA TGTGCCAGCAGCCGGGGGGCAACTAATGAAAAACTGTTTTTT.

This chain connects TRBV21-1 to TRBJ1-5; the table's D call, TRBD1, was not checked against the DNA. TRBV21-1 is described as a pseudogene. The CDR3 loop spans 15 amino acids. The CDR3 DNA reads as TGTGCCAGCAGAAAAAGGAGGGGGCGAAGGCAGCCCCAGCATTTT. Protein sequence: CASRKRRGRRQPQHF.

The rearrangement joins TRBV19 to TRBJ1-2, with D uncertain. The CDR3 loop spans 15 amino acids. The germline V gene encodes CDR1 LNHDA and CDR2 SQIVND (reference sequence). V was shortened by 6 bases and J by 6 bases, with 20 bases between the two germline ends. The CDR3 here is CASSFQDWRRNGYTF. As DNA, the CDR3 is TGTGCCAGTAGCTTCCAAGACTGGAGGAGGAATGGCTACACCTTC.

The chain carries TRBV2 and TRBJ1-4; D gene unclear. V was trimmed by 8 bases and J by 10 bases, leaving 20 bases between them. The CDR3 contains 14 residues. Germline loops: CDR1 SNHLY, CDR2 FYNNEI. The CDR3 protein is CASRLAPLIGKLFF. CDR3 nucleotide sequence: TGTGCCAGCCGCCTAGCTCCACTAATTGGAAAACTGTTTTTT.

This clone showed up just once. This chain uses TRBV5-1 with TRBJ1-1; 8 bases match TRBD1. Per the germline V gene, CDR1 is SGHRS and CDR2 is YFSETQ. With 1 base clipped from V and 4 bases from J, the junction kept 15 bases outside the gene matches. The CDR3 extends over 18 amino acids. CDR3 DNA: TGCGCCAGCAGCTTGTTTCCCTCAGGGGGCAAGCGTAGCACTGAAGCTTTCTTT. It specifies CASSLFPSGGKRSTEAFF.

The chain is built from TRBV6-2 or TRBV6-3 and TRBJ1-1; 9 bases agree with TRBD1. The CDR3 covers 15 residues. From germline, CDR1 is MNHEY and CDR2 SVGEGT. J lost 6 bases, V lost 2 bases, and 7 bases had no gene match. CDR3: CASSYLGTGYAEAFF. CDR3 sequence (DNA): TGTGCCAGCAGTTACCTCGGGACAGGGTATGCTGAAGCTTTCTTT.

The CDR3 DNA follows: TGTGCCAGCAGTGATCCGAGGAACACTGAAGCTTTCTTT. It translates to CASSDPRNTEAFF. This rearrangement joins TRBV25-1 to TRBJ1-1; D call uncertain. Trimming left V 3 bases short and J 1 base short, with 6 bases between. The CDR3 runs 13 residues. Germline V gene data show CDR1 as MGHDK and CDR2 as SYGVNS.

V gene TRBV4-2 combines with J gene TRBJ2-1, with TRBD2 identical over 8 bases. The V and J ends lost 0 bases and 8 bases, in that order; junction bases with no gene match: 9. This CDR3 has 16 residues. The germline gives CDR1 LGHNA, CDR2 YNFKEQ. The CDR3 loop is CASSQDSFGAGDEQFF. In nucleotides, the CDR3 is TGTGCCAGCAGCCAAGATTCCTTCGGAGCGGGAGATGAGCAGTTCTTC.

This clone came up once. The rearrangement joins TRBV6-6 to TRBJ1-1, with D possibly TRBD1 on 6 matching bases. Trimming shortened V by 2 bases and J by 6 bases, and 13 bases separated the two germline ends. Germline-derived CDR1 and CDR2 are MNHNY and SVGAGI (reference sequence). The CDR3 extends over 14 amino acids. DNA of the CDR3: TGTGCCAGCAGTTACCCTACCCACAGGGCTGAAGCTTTCTTT. Translating gives CASSYPTHRAEAFF.

This rearrangement joins TRBV3-1 (or the pseudogene TRBV3-2) to TRBJ1-6; D not resolved. This CDR3 is built from 15 residues. The V gene lost 4 bases and the J gene lost 10 bases, with 17 bases spanning the gap. Germline values: CDR1 LGHDT, CDR2 YNNKEL (reference sequence). For the CDR3, the DNA is TGTGCCAGCAGCCCCCAGAGGAACCCTAGGTCACCCCTCCACTTT. Its translation: CASSPQRNPRSPLHF.

This clone was seen a single time. The chain uses TRBV3-1 (or the pseudogene TRBV3-2) and TRBJ1-4; D not certain. V was shortened by 4 bases and J by 8 bases, with 11 bases between the two germline ends. CDR1 LGHDT and CDR2 YNNKEL come from the germline V gene (reference sequence). This CDR3 spans 13 amino acids. The CDR3 here is CASSPIVSEKLFF. The CDR3, as DNA: TGTGCCAGCAGCCCTATCGTCTCAGAAAAACTGTTTTTT.

This clone has only one observation. The rearrangement uses TRBV28 and TRBJ1-4; 8 bases match TRBD1. The CDR3 covers 16 residues. In germline, CDR1 is MDHEN, CDR2 SYDVKM. V trimming: 4 bases; J trimming: 0 bases; junction bases outside the gene matches: 4. CDR3 region: CASSSLGQATNEKLFF. For the CDR3, the DNA is TGTGCCAGCAGTTCCCTGGGACAGGCAACTAATGAAAAACTGTTTTTT.

This chain joins TRBV7-3 and TRBJ2-3; 12 bases line up with TRBD1. The CDR3 is 14 amino acids. From germline, CDR1 is SGHTA and CDR2 FQGTGA. V trimming: 8 bases; J trimming: 2 bases; junction bases outside the gene matches: 2. CDR3 protein: CASGTGGLTDTQYF. The DNA for the CDR3 is TGTGCCAGCGGGACAGGGGGCCTCACAGATACGCAGTATTTT.

CDR3 protein: CASSSGQGSQPQHF. CDR3 coding DNA: TGTGCCAGCAGCTCTGGACAGGGGTCCCAGCCCCAGCATTTT. The rearrangement uses TRBV5-6 and TRBJ1-5; 9 bases fit TRBD1. Germline CDR1 reads SGHDT; CDR2 reads YYEEEE. J was trimmed by 7 bases and V by 3 bases; bases with no gene match: 5. This CDR3 contains 14 residues.

The rearrangement links TRBV7-9 to TRBJ2-2, with 9 positions matching TRBD1. The CDR3 spans 15 residues. The ends lost 6 bases at V and 4 bases at J; junction bases unmatched: 6. Germline V lookup: CDR1 SEHNR, CDR2 FQNEAQ (reference sequence). The CDR3 loop is CASSSGTGFTGELFF. The CDR3 DNA is TGTGCCAGCAGTTCCGGGACAGGGTTCACCGGGGAGCTGTTTTTT.

The gene calls are TRBV14 and TRBJ2-2; D is possibly TRBD2 (6 bases). This CDR3 contains 15 residues. With 2 bases removed from V and 4 bases from J, the gap between germline ends came to 11 bases. Germline CDR1 reads SGHDN; CDR2 reads FVKESK. CDR3 region: CASSQYYGGTGELFF. The DNA of the CDR3 is TGTGCCAGCAGCCAATACTACGGGGGCACCGGGGAGCTGTTTTTT.

The V call is TRBV10-3, the J call TRBJ2-1; the match to TRBD1 covers 12 bases. The CDR3 length is 16 residues. CDR1 ENHRY and CDR2 SYGVKD come from the germline V gene. Germline trimming cut 7 bases from V and 2 bases from J; bases unmatched to any gene: 6. DNA of the CDR3: TGTGCCATCACAAGGGGACAGGGGGCAGCCTACAATGAGCAGTTCTTC. Encoded protein: CAITRGQGAAYNEQFF.

This clone has only one observation. This chain uses TRBV5-1 with TRBJ2-1; 9 bases agree with TRBD1. CDR1 and CDR2 (germline): SGHRS, YFSETQ. With 4 bases clipped from V and 7 bases from J, the junction kept 3 bases outside the gene matches. This CDR3 has 13 residues. The DNA of the CDR3 is TGCGCCAGCAGCACCGGGACAGGGAATGAGCAGTTCTTC. Its translation: CASSTGTGNEQFF.

V and J are TRBV3-1 (or the pseudogene TRBV3-2) and TRBJ2-6, with 7 bases matching TRBD1. CDR3 size: 16 residues. With V trimmed by 0 bases and J by 4 bases, 3 bases remained unmatched. CDR1 is LGHDT, CDR2 YNNKEL, per germline (reference sequence). CDR3 sequence (DNA): TGTGCCAGCAGCCAAGATGGGGGACAGGGGGCCAACGTCCTGACTTTC. Translating it yields CASSQDGGQGANVLTF.

This clone was detected only a few times. The V gene is TRBV10-2, the J gene TRBJ2-7; D gene unclear. CDR3 length: 15 amino acids. V lost 10 bases, J lost 1 base, and 20 bases lay in between. Germline V lookup: CDR1 WSHSY, CDR2 SAAADI. The CDR3 spells CATYEETGWSYEQYF. In DNA form, the CDR3 reads TGCGCCACCTACGAGGAGACTGGGTGGTCCTACGAGCAGTACTTC.

The chain couples TRBV11-3 to TRBJ1-1; tentatively, D is TRBD1 (5 bases). CDR3 length: 15 amino acids. Trimming pared 3 bases from V and 1 base from J, leaving 12 bases between. Germline V gene lookup returns CDR1 SGHNT and CDR2 YENEEA. This chain's CDR3 is CASSFMTARNTEAFF. DNA for the CDR3: TGTGCCAGCAGCTTCATGACAGCGAGGAACACTGAAGCTTTCTTT. The variable domain in full, with the rest retrieved from reference TRBV11-3 and TRBJ1-1, is EAGVVQSPRYKIIEKKQPVAFWCNPISGHNTLYWYLQNLGQGPELLIRYENEEAVDDSQLPKDRFSAERLKGVDSTLKIQPAELGDSAVYLCASSFMTARNTEAFFGQGTRLTVV.

The rearrangement links TRBV15 to TRBJ1-4; D is unresolved. CDR1 and CDR2 from the germline V gene are LNHNV and YYDKDF (reference sequence). The CDR3 has 16 amino acids. V shed 0 bases and J shed 6 bases, with 14 bases lying between them. CDR3 in DNA: TGTGCCACCAGCAGAGATCCGGGAGGAGGTTATGAAAAACTGTTTTTT. Its protein product is CATSRDPGGGYEKLFF.

This clone was detected once. CDR3 nucleotide sequence: TGTGCCAGTAGTATCTCCCCCGCTACCTACGAGCAGTACTTC. Residues: CASSISPATYEQYF. This chain links TRBV19 with TRBJ2-7; D ambiguous. Per germline, CDR1 LNHDA and CDR2 SQIVND (reference sequence). This CDR3 comprises 14 residues. Trimming took off 3 bases at V and 2 bases at J, with 11 bases between the two ends.

The chain has TRBV11-1 and TRBJ1-1; 7 positions match TRBD1. V gave up 6 bases and J gave up 1 base; unmatched junction bases: 8. The CDR3 totals 15 residues. Germline V lookup: CDR1 SGHAT, CDR2 FQDESV (reference sequence). This chain's CDR3 is CASSKGANWNTEAFF. CDR3 sequence (DNA): TGTGCCAGCAGTAAGGGGGCAAATTGGAACACTGAAGCTTTCTTT.